This T cell receptor beta chain stems from a study of cytomegalovirus exposure and HLA in healthy donors. Repertoires were generated with immunoSEQ multiplex PCR, while TCRdb's copy carries only in-frame clones and drops some. The table has 70,000 or so clones, about 90% seen once; the top ten hold 3.1%. The CDR3 is made up of 14 amino acids. Trimming stripped 3 bases from V and 0 bases from J, with 8 bases between. The germline V gene encodes CDR1 SGHTA and CDR2 FQGNSA. The V gene is TRBV7-2, the J gene TRBJ1-1; D may be TRBD1 (5 bases). The TCR originated in a man aged 18 to 30 in good health and CMV-seronegative. The source material was PBMCs. CDR3 bases: TGTGCCAGCAGCTTGACAGCATTGAACACTGAAGCTTTCTTT. This gives the protein CASSLTALNTEAFF.